Below are 2 T cell receptor beta chains sequenced from a single sample in a study of cytomegalovirus exposure and HLA in healthy donors. The PCR used 60 Vbeta and 13 Jbeta primers. Sequencing was performed with immunoSEQ multiplex PCR; in TCRdb, only in-frame clones are kept and a portion is missing. The sample carries some 150,000 clones, 70% to 85% recorded once. The sequencing input was PBMCs. The receptor source for this set is a woman between 40 and 55 years old in good health and CMV-seronegative.

The chain combines TRBV6-6 with TRBJ1-1, with TRBD1 matching over 8 bases. V trimming: 4 bases; J trimming: 4 bases; junction bases outside the gene matches: 2. CDR3 length: 13 amino acids. Germline V gene lookup returns CDR1 MNHNY and CDR2 SVGAGI (reference sequence). The DNA for the CDR3 is TGTGCCAGCAGTTCACAGGGGGGCACTGAAGCTTTCTTT. It yields the protein CASSSQGGTEAFF.

This chain connects TRBV5-1 to TRBJ1-3; no clear D gene. This CDR3 region has 15 residues. Deletions cut 1 base from V and 0 bases from J, with 8 bases between. In germline, CDR1 is SGHRS, CDR2 YFSETQ. The CDR3 nucleotides read TGCGCCAGCAGCTTGACAGCACCCTCTGGAAACACCATATATTTT. Its translation is CASSLTAPSGNTIYF.